This T cell receptor beta chain is from a study of OX40 agonist ivuxolimab in advanced cancers. Study at large: Those enrolled were approximately 78% male, with a mean age of about 66 years and ages from about 20 to 85. There were three patients with partial responses, one having hepatocellular carcinoma and two cutaneous melanoma.

This CDR3 spans 15 amino acids. Germline CDR1 and CDR2: SGHDN and FVKESK. After removal of 5 bases from V and 4 bases from J, the junction contained 8 bases not matched to a gene. Libraries were prepared by immunoSEQ multiplex PCR; TCRdb keeps only in-frame clonotypes and omits some of them. The data contain more than 100,000 clones, 90% of them singletons. Turning to this clone: Its antigen is unidentified.

Study-level findings and limits: With doses of 0.1 to 3.0 mg/kg, CD4+ and CD8+ blood T cells had undergone clonal expansion by week 6. Among T cells, CD8+ cells averaged more expanded clones than CD4+ cells.

The receptor was derived from an adult with an advanced solid tumor such as melanoma, head and neck, liver or kidney cancer. The source material was CD4+ or CD8+ T cells sorted from blood, sampled in a trial of the OX40 agonist ivuxolimab. The chain employs TRBV14 and TRBJ1-5, with TRBD1 matching 7 bases. The CDR3 spells CASSARDRANQPQHF. DNA of the CDR3: TGTGCCAGCAGCGCAAGGGACAGAGCGAATCAGCCCCAGCATTTT.